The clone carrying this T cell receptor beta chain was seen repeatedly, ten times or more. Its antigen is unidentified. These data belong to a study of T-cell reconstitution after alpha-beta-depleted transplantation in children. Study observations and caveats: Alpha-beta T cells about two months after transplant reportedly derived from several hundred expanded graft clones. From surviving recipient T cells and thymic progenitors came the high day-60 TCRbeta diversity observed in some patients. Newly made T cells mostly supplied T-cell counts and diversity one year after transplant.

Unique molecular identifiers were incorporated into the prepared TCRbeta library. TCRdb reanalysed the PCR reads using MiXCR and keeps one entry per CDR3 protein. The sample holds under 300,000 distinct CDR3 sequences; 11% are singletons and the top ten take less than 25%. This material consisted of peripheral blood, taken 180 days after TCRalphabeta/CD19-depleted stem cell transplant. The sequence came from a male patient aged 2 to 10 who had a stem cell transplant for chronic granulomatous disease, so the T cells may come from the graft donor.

The CDR3 reads CASSQDIGADTDTQYF. In nucleotides, the CDR3 is TGCGCCAGCAGCCAAGATATAGGGGCCGACACAGATACGCAGTATTTT. The J gene is TRBJ2-3, the V gene TRBV4-1; D possibly corresponds to TRBD1 (5 bases). V gave up 0 bases and J gave up 2 bases, with 12 bases separating them. Per germline, CDR1 MGHRA and CDR2 YSYEKL. CDR3 length equals 16 residues.